Below are 9 T cell receptor beta chains sequenced from a single sample in a study of T cell changes during pregnancy in multiple sclerosis. This table comes from immunoSEQ multiplex PCR, and its TCRdb copy is limited to in-frame clones, with some not included. The sample contains about 51,000 clones, around 90% of which appear only once. The source material was CD8+ T cells from peripheral blood mononuclear cells, sampled in the second trimester of pregnancy. The receptors were gathered from a female donor with multiple sclerosis, enrolled in a pregnancy study.

This CDR3 is CASSDRDREINQPQHF. In DNA, the CDR3 is TGTGCCAGTAGCGACCGGGACAGGGAAATCAATCAGCCCCAGCATTTT. V is TRBV19 and J is TRBJ1-5; TRBD1 matches 9 bases. Germline V gives CDR1 LNHDA, CDR2 SQIVND (reference sequence). There are 16 residues in the CDR3. V was pared by 6 bases and J by 3 bases, with 9 bases of the junction left unmatched.

The chain joins TRBV2 to TRBJ1-1, with 11 bases that match TRBD1. Germline V gives CDR1 SNHLY, CDR2 FYNNEI. The CDR3 length is 14 residues. With 4 bases clipped from V and 8 bases from J, the junction kept 6 bases outside the gene matches. CDR3 bases: TGTGCCAGCAGTGGGGACAGGGGGTCCTGGGAAGCTTTCTTT. Protein product: CASSGDRGSWEAFF.

The genes are TRBV5-6 and TRBJ2-6; weak D call: TRBD1 (5 bases). The ends were cut back, 2 bases at V and 1 base at J, with 13 bases in the middle. CDR3 size: 17 residues. Germline lookup yields CDR1 SGHDT and CDR2 YYEEEE. Here the CDR3 DNA reads TGTGCCAGCAGCTTCTCACTTAGGGGATCTGGGGCCAACGTCCTGACTTTC. Its protein is CASSFSLRGSGANVLTF. The full variable domain, with the rest looked up from reference TRBV5-6 and TRBJ2-6, is DAGVTQSPTHLIKTRGQQVTLRCSPKSGHDTVSWYQQALGQGPQFIFQYYEEEERQRGNFPDRFSGHQFPNYSSELNVNALLLGDSALYLCASSFSLRGSGANVLTFGAGSRLTVL.

The chain recombines TRBV15 with TRBJ1-5; 7 positions match TRBD1. Germline V CDR1 and CDR2: LNHNV, YYDKDF (reference sequence). CDR3 length: 14 residues. The junction had 6 bases not matched to a gene; V was cut back by 3 bases and J by 7 bases. CDR3 sequence (DNA): TGTGCCACCAGCAGGCGACAGGGAACCCAGCCCCAGCATTTT. Its translation is CATSRRQGTQPQHF.

The chain is built from TRBV9 and TRBJ1-2; D might be TRBD1 (5 bases). Germline loops: CDR1 SGDLS, CDR2 YYNGEE. CDR3 length: 13 residues. V lost 3 bases and J 7 bases, leaving 13 bases between the germline ends. In DNA, the CDR3 is TGTGCCAGCAGCGACTCCCAGGGAGGTGGCTACACCTTC. Amino acid sequence: CASSDSQGGGYTF.

The chain recombines TRBV9 with TRBJ2-1; TRBD2 is a possible D gene (5 bases). The germline gives CDR1 SGDLS, CDR2 YYNGEE. This CDR3 is built from 14 residues. V was cut by 0 bases and J by 5 bases, with 9 bases left in between. CDR3 nucleotides: TGTGCCAGCAGCGTAGAAACTAGTAACAATGAGCAGTTCTTC. Protein: CASSVETSNNEQFF.

The rearrangement joins TRBV4-2 to TRBJ2-7, with 9 nucleotides matching TRBD1. The V segment lost 5 bases and the J segment 4 bases; nucleotides outside the gene matches: 6. This CDR3 contains 14 residues. Germline lookup yields CDR1 LGHNA and CDR2 YNFKEQ. The CDR3 DNA is TGTGCCAGCAGCTTTCGGACAGGGGTGTACGAGCAGTACTTC. This sequence encodes CASSFRTGVYEQYF.

V gene TRBV6-5 combines with J gene TRBJ1-2; no firm D call. Deletions cut 6 bases from V and 4 bases from J, with 12 bases between. This CDR3 contains 13 residues. Germline loops: CDR1 MNHEY, CDR2 SVGAGI. This CDR3 reads CASRNLISYGYTF. The CDR3 nucleotides read TGTGCCAGCAGAAACCTAATAAGCTATGGCTACACCTTC.

The chain uses TRBV5-4 and TRBJ2-7, with TRBD1 as a possible D gene (6 bases). The CDR3 length is 12 residues. Per germline, CDR1 SGHNT and CDR2 YYREEE (reference sequence). The V and J ends lost 6 bases and 2 bases respectively, with 9 bases between them. The CDR3 coding sequence is TGTGCCAGCACCGGGGACACCTACGAGCAGTACTTC. This encodes CASTGDTYEQYF.